The 8 T cell receptor beta chains below come from one sample, sequenced in a study of shared clonotypes between healthy human individuals. Clones were read by immunoSEQ multiplex PCR, and TCRdb kept only the in-frame ones, dropping some. Of more than 2 million clones in the sample, 85% to 95% were seen once. The specimen sequenced was naive CD4+ T cells sorted from blood. Described subset: CD45RA+ positively selected. These receptors came from a young man in good health.

This clone showed up just once. The V gene is TRBV10-3, the J gene TRBJ1-1; D unclear. V was clipped by 10 bases and J by 0 bases, with 12 bases between them. CDR1 is ENHRY, CDR2 SYGVKD, per germline. The CDR3 is made up of 13 amino acids. In DNA, the CDR3 is TGTGCCACCACGGGTTCCATGAACACTGAAGCTTTCTTT. It is translated as CATTGSMNTEAFF.

The chain is built from TRBV27 and TRBJ2-1; 7 bases are shared with TRBD2. The CDR3 is 14 amino acids. Losses at the gene ends were 6 bases for V and 2 bases for J; bases not matched to a gene: 4. Germline V gene data show CDR1 as MNHEY and CDR2 as SMNVEV (reference sequence). The CDR3 region has the DNA TGTGCCAGCAGAAGAGCGGGGCCCTACAATGAGCAGTTCTTC. Its protein is CASRRAGPYNEQFF.

This chain links TRBV7-6 with TRBJ2-1, with D possibly being TRBD2 (6 bases). V was trimmed by 5 bases and J by 7 bases, leaving 12 bases between them. The CDR3 is 13 residues long. Germline V gene sequence: CDR1 SGHVS, CDR2 FNYEAQ. The chain's CDR3 is CASSGVGGNEQFF. CDR3 coding DNA: TGTGCCAGCAGCGGGGTTGGGGGGAATGAGCAGTTCTTC.

V and J are TRBV28 and TRBJ2-2; 7 positions agree with TRBD1. Per germline, CDR1 MDHEN and CDR2 SYDVKM. Unmatched junction bases numbered 7, after V lost 6 bases and J lost 0 bases. The CDR3 has 16 residues. The CDR3 spells CASSRQGYANTGELFF. Here the CDR3 DNA reads TGTGCCAGCAGCCGACAGGGATATGCGAACACCGGGGAGCTGTTTTTT.

This sequence joins TRBV10-3 and TRBJ1-1; no firm D call. CDR3 length: 14 residues. Germline V gives CDR1 ENHRY, CDR2 SYGVKD. Trimming removed 5 bases from V and 0 bases from J, with 10 bases in between. This chain's CDR3 is CAISQPELNTEAFF. CDR3 coding DNA: TGTGCCATCAGTCAACCAGAGTTGAACACTGAAGCTTTCTTT.

The chain joins TRBV6-5 to TRBJ1-6, with D uncertain. Germline V lookup: CDR1 MNHEY, CDR2 SVGAGI. The CDR3 extends over 15 amino acids. Trimming shortened V by 5 bases and J by 10 bases, and 18 bases separated the two germline ends. Here the CDR3 reads CASSAPGSRTSPLHF. CDR3 DNA: TGTGCCAGCAGTGCGCCCGGGTCCCGGACGTCACCCCTCCACTTT.

The chain employs TRBV2 and TRBJ2-1; 11 nucleotides align to TRBD2. The CDR3 has 16 residues. From germline, CDR1 is SNHLY and CDR2 FYNNEI. J was trimmed by 2 bases and V by 5 bases; bases with no gene match: 5. CDR3 in amino acids: CASSLTSGRTYNEQFF. CDR3 nucleotide sequence: TGTGCCAGCAGTCTCACTAGCGGGAGAACCTACAATGAGCAGTTCTTC. Full variable domain (outside the CDR3, taken from reference TRBV2 and TRBJ2-1): EPEVTQTPSHQVTQMGQEVILRCVPISNHLYFYWYRQILGQKVEFLVSFYNNEISEKSEIFDDQFSVERPDGSNFTLKIRSTKLEDSAMYFCASSLTSGRTYNEQFFGPGTRLTVL.

Comment on this clone: The sample carries other DNA sequences with the same CDR3. This chain connects TRBV11-2 to TRBJ2-5; D remains ambiguous. This CDR3 has 13 amino acids. The ends were cut back, 3 bases at V and 2 bases at J, with 7 bases in the middle. Germline CDR1 is SGHAT and CDR2 is FQNNGV. CDR3 sequence: CASSFLLQETQYF. The CDR3 bases are TGTGCCAGCAGCTTCCTCCTACAAGAGACCCAGTACTTC.